This record looks at one T cell receptor beta chain sequence and its context. The record originates from a study of blood T cell repertoires in COVID-19. Across the study: In each case, the material was cDNA or gDNA derived from T cells, B-cell-depleted T cells, or PBMCs.

In the original analysis: Amplification of reference gene primers provided the estimated nucleated cell counts. Libraries were prepared by immunoSEQ multiplex PCR; TCRdb keeps only in-frame clonotypes and omits some of them. V, J and clone size were drawn from that table, and D and trimming were deduced from the DNA. The sample comprises about 120,000 clones, roughly four fifths of which are singletons, and roughly 7.9% rests with the top ten. This receptor was identified in a man aged 65 to 79 with acute or convalescent COVID-19. The sequencing input was peripheral blood.

The CDR3 sequence is CASSPQGNEQFF. Written as DNA, the CDR3 is TGTGCCAGCTCTCCTCAGGGAAATGAGCAGTTCTTC. This rearrangement joins TRBV18 to TRBJ2-1; D possibly corresponds to TRBD1 (5 bases). The germline V and J ends were trimmed by 6 bases and 7 bases, with 10 bases remaining between them. Germline V gives CDR1 KGHSH, CDR2 LQKENI. The CDR3 has 12 amino acids.